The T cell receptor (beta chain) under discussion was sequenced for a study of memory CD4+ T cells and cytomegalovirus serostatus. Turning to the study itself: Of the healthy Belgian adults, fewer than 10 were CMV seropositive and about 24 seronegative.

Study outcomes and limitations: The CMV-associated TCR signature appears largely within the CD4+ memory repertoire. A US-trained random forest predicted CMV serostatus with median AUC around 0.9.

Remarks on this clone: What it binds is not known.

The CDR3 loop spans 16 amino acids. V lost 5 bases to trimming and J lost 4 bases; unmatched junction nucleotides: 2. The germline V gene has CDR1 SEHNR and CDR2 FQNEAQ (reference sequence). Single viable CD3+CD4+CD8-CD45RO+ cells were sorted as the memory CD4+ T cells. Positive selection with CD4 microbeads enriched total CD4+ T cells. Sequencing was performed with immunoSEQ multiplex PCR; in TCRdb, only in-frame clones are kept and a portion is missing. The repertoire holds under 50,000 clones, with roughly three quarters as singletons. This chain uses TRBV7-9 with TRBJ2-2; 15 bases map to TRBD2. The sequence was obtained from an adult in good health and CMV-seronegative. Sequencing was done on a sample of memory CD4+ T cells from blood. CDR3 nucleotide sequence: TGTGCCAGCAGCACGGGACTAGCGGGGGGCACCGGGGAGCTGTTTTTT. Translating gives CASSTGLAGGTGELFF.